This T cell receptor beta chain was recovered during a study of T-cell reconstitution after alpha-beta-depleted transplantation in children. This clonotype appeared a few times. Unmatched junction bases numbered 7, after V lost 1 base and J lost 6 bases. CDR1 SGHTA and CDR2 FQGNSA come from the germline V gene. The CDR3 extends over 15 amino acids. Unique molecular identifiers were used in preparing the TCRbeta library. MiXCR, applied by TCRdb to the PCR reads, yields one record per CDR3 protein. The table records roughly 500,000 distinct CDR3 sequences, about an eighth of them present only once. The sequenced sample was PBMCs from the stem cell graft donor, obtained from the stem cell graft. This clonotype was obtained from a human donor who donated a stem cell graft to a child with combined immunodeficiency. The J gene is TRBJ2-7, the V gene TRBV7-2, with 9 positions matching TRBD2. CDR3 residues: CASSLVGLALFEQYF. CDR3 sequence (DNA): TGTGCCAGCAGCTTAGTAGGACTAGCGTTGTTCGAGCAGTACTTC.